The rows below give T cell receptor beta chains drawn from one sample of a study of blood T cell repertoires in COVID-19. Sequenced by immunoSEQ multiplex PCR; TCRdb stores in-frame clones only, minus some. The data show under 350,000 clones, approximately 83% seen once. The sample consisted of peripheral blood. Receptor source: a woman aged 45-65 years who had recovered from COVID-19. CDR3s include the opening cysteine and the closing phenylalanine or tryptophan. The D gene is left open where the match is weak. Clone size is stated in some rows and not others, as once, few, many or a class when expanded.

CDR3 protein,CDR3 DNA,J gene,V gene,D gene,clone size
CASSPRTGENTIYF,TGTGCCAGCTCGCCCAGGACAGGGGAAAACACCATATATTTT,TRBJ1-3,TRBV18,TRBD1,NA
CASSRDYSEQFF,TGTGCCAGCAGCCGGGACTACAGTGAGCAGTTCTTC,TRBJ2-1,TRBV4-2,TRBD2,NA
CASSQGTENSPLHF,TGTGCCAGCAGCCAAGGGACAGAAAATTCACCCCTCCACTTT,TRBJ1-6,TRBV3-1/TRBV3-2,NA,NA
CASSQPSQSTNTGELFF,TGTGCCAGCAGCCAACCCTCACAATCGACGAACACCGGGGAGCTGTTTTTT,TRBJ2-2,TRBV14,NA,NA
CATSTETGAYEQYF,TGTGCCACCAGCACTGAGACAGGGGCCTACGAGCAGTACTTC,TRBJ2-7,TRBV15,TRBD1,NA
CATRTGASSYEQYF,TGTGCCACCCGCACAGGGGCTAGCTCCTACGAGCAGTACTTC,TRBJ2-7,TRBV28,TRBD1,NA
CASSAREDPYNEQFF,TGTGCCAGCAGCGCTCGCGAGGATCCCTACAATGAGCAGTTCTTC,TRBJ2-1,TRBV9,NA,NA
CASSLHRENYGYTF,TGCGCCAGCAGCTTGCACAGGGAGAACTATGGCTACACCTTC,TRBJ1-2,TRBV5-1,NA,NA
CASCQGMNTEAFF,TGTGCCAGCTGTCAGGGTATGAACACTGAAGCTTTCTTT,TRBJ1-1,TRBV28,NA,NA
CASSLSRGWENYGYTF,TGTGCCAGCAGCCTCAGTAGGGGATGGGAAAACTATGGCTACACCTTC,TRBJ1-2,TRBV4-2,NA,NA
CASSFPMVAAPDTQYF,TGTGCCAGCAGCTTCCCAATGGTGGCCGCCCCAGATACGCAGTATTTT,TRBJ2-3,TRBV7-8,NA,NA
CASSLQGIEQFF,TGTGCCAGCAGTTTACAGGGCATTGAGCAGTTCTTC,TRBJ2-1,TRBV6-2/TRBV6-3,NA,NA
CASSLAPGPYTF,TGTGCCAGCAGCTTGGCCCCTGGTCCCTACACCTTC,TRBJ1-2,TRBV7-8,NA,once
CASSHEAGAGPANEQFF,TGTGCCAGCAGCCACGAGGCCGGGGCGGGGCCCGCCAATGAGCAGTTCTTC,TRBJ2-1,TRBV3-1/TRBV3-2,NA,once
CASSQDIGTSGNIQYF,TGCGCCAGCAGCCAAGATATAGGGACAAGCGGAAACATTCAGTACTTC,TRBJ2-4,TRBV4-3,NA,NA
CASRPRPTGAYEQYF,TGTGCCAGCCGACCCCGACCGACAGGGGCCTACGAGCAGTACTTC,TRBJ2-7,TRBV27,TRBD1,NA
CASRPLSGGGNQPQHF,TGTGCCAGTAGACCACTTTCCGGGGGGGGCAATCAGCCCCAGCATTTT,TRBJ1-5,TRBV19,NA,NA
CAWRGLVAYEQYF,TGTGCCTGGAGGGGACTAGTGGCCTACGAGCAGTACTTC,TRBJ2-7,TRBV30,TRBD2,NA
CASNSYTFLTGELFF,TGTGCCAGCAATTCTTACACGTTCTTAACCGGGGAGCTGTTTTTT,TRBJ2-2,TRBV28,NA,NA
CASSQDLIGGGLYNEQFF,TGTGCCAGCAGCCAAGATCTAATCGGCGGGGGCCTATACAATGAGCAGTTCTTC,TRBJ2-1,TRBV3-1/TRBV3-2,NA,NA
CASRETGGGGYTF,TGTGCCAGCCGGGAAACAGGGGGCGGCGGCTACACCTTC,TRBJ1-2,TRBV18,TRBD1,NA
CASSPNNRGPSGANVLTF,TGTGCCAGCAGCCCAAACAACAGGGGGCCCTCTGGGGCCAACGTCCTGACTTTC,TRBJ2-6,TRBV6-2/TRBV6-3,TRBD1,NA
CASSSPPGQGSTGELFF,TGTGCCAGCAGCTCCCCCCCGGGACAGGGGTCCACCGGGGAGCTGTTTTTT,TRBJ2-2,TRBV9,TRBD1,NA
CASSQGVNSLIYGYTF,TGTGCCAGCAGCCAAGGAGTGAACAGCCTTATCTATGGCTACACCTTC,TRBJ1-2,TRBV3-1/TRBV3-2,NA,once
CALPTGPTDTQYF,TGTGCCTTACCGACAGGCCCCACGGATACGCAGTATTTT,TRBJ2-3,TRBV10-3,NA,NA
CASSMLGGRLAKNIQYF,TGTGCCAGTAGTATGTTGGGGGGTAGGTTGGCCAAAAACATTCAGTACTTC,TRBJ2-4,TRBV19,NA,NA
CASSLGSVPNEKLFF,TGTGCCAGCAGCTTAGGTTCGGTCCCAAATGAAAAACTGTTTTTT,TRBJ1-4,TRBV11-2,NA,NA
CASSSIEETQYF,TGTGCCAGCAGTTCCATTGAAGAGACCCAGTACTTC,TRBJ2-5,TRBV12-3/TRBV12-4,NA,NA
CASSYSGTGGNTEAFF,TGTGCCAGTAGCTACTCCGGGACAGGAGGAAACACTGAAGCTTTCTTT,TRBJ1-1,TRBV19,TRBD1,NA
CASSLGQTNTEAFF,TGTGCCAGCTCACTGGGACAGACGAACACTGAAGCTTTCTTT,TRBJ1-1,TRBV18,TRBD1,NA
CATSDLGRTSGTGELFF,TGTGCCACCAGTGATTTGGGCCGAACTAGCGGGACCGGGGAGCTGTTTTTT,TRBJ2-2,TRBV24-1,TRBD2,NA
CASSRSGTGELFF,TGTGCCAGCAGCCGCAGCGGCACCGGGGAGCTGTTTTTT,TRBJ2-2,TRBV3-1/TRBV3-2,NA,NA
CASSPFDSSYNSPLHF,TGTGCCAGCTCACCATTTGACAGCTCCTATAATTCACCCCTCCACTTT,TRBJ1-6,TRBV18,NA,NA
CASSLGLAGYNEQFF,TGTGCCAGCAGCCTAGGCCTAGCGGGGTATAATGAGCAGTTCTTC,TRBJ2-1,TRBV7-3,TRBD2,few
CASSLRPGNTSGNTIYF,TGTGCCAGCAGCTTACGGCCAGGGAATACCTCTGGAAACACCATATATTTT,TRBJ1-3,TRBV7-3,NA,NA
CASSPVGGGSRPYNSPLHF,TGTGCCAGCAGCCCGGTTGGGGGGGGGTCGAGACCCTATAATTCACCCCTCCACTTT,TRBJ1-6,TRBV27,NA,NA
CASSQDHTRSDEQFF,TGTGCCAGCAGCCAAGATCATACGCGTAGCGATGAGCAGTTCTTC,TRBJ2-1,TRBV3-1/TRBV3-2,NA,few
CASSSGQNYGYTF,TGTGCCAGCAGCTCAGGCCAGAACTATGGCTACACCTTC,TRBJ1-2,TRBV7-3,NA,NA
CASSHVGAGAGELFF,TGCGCCAGCAGCCACGTGGGGGCTGGGGCCGGGGAGCTGTTTTTT,TRBJ2-2,TRBV4-1,NA,NA
CASSTGQGWGYYNSPLHF,TGTGCCAGCAGTACCGGACAGGGTTGGGGTTATTATAATTCACCCCTCCACTTT,TRBJ1-6,TRBV27,TRBD1,many
CASSQERTGHEYF,TGTGCCAGCAGCCAAGAAAGGACAGGACACGAGTATTTT,TRBJ2-3,TRBV3-1/TRBV3-2,TRBD1,once
CASSNGGATDTQYF,TGTGCCAGCAGCAACGGGGGGGCAACAGATACGCAGTATTTT,TRBJ2-3,TRBV28,TRBD2,NA
CASSSGLASITDTQYF,TGTGCCAGCAGCTCCGGACTAGCCAGTATCACAGATACGCAGTATTTT,TRBJ2-3,TRBV7-9,TRBD2,NA
CASSLGGRIYEQYF,TGTGCCAGCAGTTTGGGGGGACGGATTTACGAGCAGTACTTC,TRBJ2-7,TRBV28,NA,few
CASSESVGQQFF,TGTGCCAGCAGTGAAAGTGTGGGGCAGCAGTTCTTC,TRBJ2-1,TRBV25-1,NA,NA
CASSGLRGTTDTQYF,TGTGCCAGCAGTGGTCTGCGGGGTACAACAGATACGCAGTATTTT,TRBJ2-3,TRBV2,NA,NA
CSVEDLWSNYGYTF,TGCAGCGTTGAAGATCTATGGTCTAACTATGGCTACACCTTC,TRBJ1-2,TRBV29-1,NA,NA
CASSSGYNSPLHF,TGTGCCAGCAGTTCAGGGTATAATTCACCCCTCCACTTT,TRBJ1-6,TRBV27,NA,NA
CASSQDLKLAGGTGELFF,TGTGCCAGCAGCCAAGATCTAAAACTAGCGGGAGGCACCGGGGAGCTGTTTTTT,TRBJ2-2,TRBV4-2,TRBD2,few
CASSQGRDRYNSPLHF,TGCGCCAGCAGCCAAGGCCGGGACAGGTATAATTCACCCCTCCACTTT,TRBJ1-6,TRBV4-1,TRBD1,NA
CASSSGGKETQYF,TGTGCCAGCAGTAGCGGGGGGAAAGAGACCCAGTACTTC,TRBJ2-5,TRBV6-6,TRBD2,NA
CASSLLGGAGETQYF,TGTGCCAGCAGCTTACTGGGGGGGGCCGGGGAGACCCAGTACTTC,TRBJ2-5,TRBV7-2,NA,once
CASSQDQRDRVDEQYF,TGTGCCAGCAGCCAAGATCAGCGGGACAGGGTCGACGAGCAGTACTTC,TRBJ2-7,TRBV3-1/TRBV3-2,TRBD1,once
CASSWDRDYSGANVLTF,TGTGCCAGCAGTTGGGACAGGGACTACTCTGGGGCCAACGTCCTGACTTTC,TRBJ2-6,TRBV6-2/TRBV6-3,TRBD1,NA
CASSPRLAGGRQETQYF,TGTGCCAGCAGCCCCCGACTAGCGGGGGGGCGTCAAGAGACCCAGTACTTC,TRBJ2-5,TRBV4-2,TRBD2,NA
CASSLMGGVATNEKLFF,TGTGCCAGCAGTTTAATGGGGGGGGTCGCAACTAATGAAAAACTGTTTTTT,TRBJ1-4,TRBV27,NA,NA
CASSLREGTATNEKLFF,TGTGCCAGTAGCTTAAGGGAAGGGACTGCAACTAATGAAAAACTGTTTTTT,TRBJ1-4,TRBV19,NA,NA
CASSPSGPPTNTEAFF,TGTGCCAGCAGCCCTTCAGGCCCGCCCACGAACACTGAAGCTTTCTTT,TRBJ1-1,TRBV7-8,NA,NA
CASSLFGTSGPDTQYF,TGTGCCAGCAGCTTATTTGGGACTAGCGGGCCAGATACGCAGTATTTT,TRBJ2-3,TRBV7-9,TRBD2,NA
CASYFGGNSYNEQFF,TGTGCCAGCTATTTCGGGGGAAACTCCTACAATGAGCAGTTCTTC,TRBJ2-1,TRBV2,NA,once